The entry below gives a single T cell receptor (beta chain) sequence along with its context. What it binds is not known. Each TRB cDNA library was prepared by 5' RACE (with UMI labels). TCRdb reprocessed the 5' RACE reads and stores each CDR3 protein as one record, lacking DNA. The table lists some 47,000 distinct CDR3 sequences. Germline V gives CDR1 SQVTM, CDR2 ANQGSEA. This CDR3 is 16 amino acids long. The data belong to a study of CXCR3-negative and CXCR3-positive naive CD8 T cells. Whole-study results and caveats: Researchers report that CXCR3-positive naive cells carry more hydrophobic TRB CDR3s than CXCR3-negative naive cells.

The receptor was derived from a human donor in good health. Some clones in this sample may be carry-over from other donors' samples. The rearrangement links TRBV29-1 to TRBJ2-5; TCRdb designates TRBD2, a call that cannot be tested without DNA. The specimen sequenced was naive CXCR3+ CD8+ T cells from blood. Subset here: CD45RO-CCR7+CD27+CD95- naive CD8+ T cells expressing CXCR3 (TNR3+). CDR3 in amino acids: CSVQDAGGPVFETQYF.